This T cell receptor (beta chain) comes out of a study of blood T cell repertoires in COVID-19. Assay used: immunoSEQ multiplex PCR; TCRdb lists only in-frame clones, some missing. The sample carries about 420,000 clones, roughly 90% recorded once. V lost 2 bases to trimming and J lost 5 bases; unmatched junction nucleotides: 6. The CDR3 is 15 residues long. Germline assignment: CDR1 MNHEY and CDR2 SVGAGI. The sequenced sample consisted of peripheral blood. The receptor was derived from a man between 18 and 29 years old with COVID-19, enrolled during active disease. This chain uses TRBV6-5 with TRBJ1-1, with 9 bases lining up with TRBD1. Here the CDR3 reads CASSYAGTGRTEAFF. The CDR3 DNA reads as TGTGCCAGCAGTTACGCGGGGACAGGGAGGACTGAAGCTTTCTTT.